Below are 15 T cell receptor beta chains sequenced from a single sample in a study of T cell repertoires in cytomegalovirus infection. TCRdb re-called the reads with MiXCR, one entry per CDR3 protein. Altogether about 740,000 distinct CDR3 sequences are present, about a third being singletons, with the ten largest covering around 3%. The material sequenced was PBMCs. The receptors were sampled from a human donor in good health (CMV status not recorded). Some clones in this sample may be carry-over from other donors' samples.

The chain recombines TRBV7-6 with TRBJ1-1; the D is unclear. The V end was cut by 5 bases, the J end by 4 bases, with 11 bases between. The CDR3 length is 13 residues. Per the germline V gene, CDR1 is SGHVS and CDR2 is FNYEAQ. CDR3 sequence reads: CASSLLSGTEAFF. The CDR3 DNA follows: TGTGCCAGCAGCCTCCTCTCCGGCACTGAAGCTTTCTTT.

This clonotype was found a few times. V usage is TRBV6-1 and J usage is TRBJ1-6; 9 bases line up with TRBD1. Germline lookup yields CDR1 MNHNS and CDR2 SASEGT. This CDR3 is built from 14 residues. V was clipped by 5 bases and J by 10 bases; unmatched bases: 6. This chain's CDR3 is CASSSTGGESPLHF. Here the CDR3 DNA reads TGTGCCAGCAGTTCGACAGGGGGAGAATCACCCCTCCACTTT.

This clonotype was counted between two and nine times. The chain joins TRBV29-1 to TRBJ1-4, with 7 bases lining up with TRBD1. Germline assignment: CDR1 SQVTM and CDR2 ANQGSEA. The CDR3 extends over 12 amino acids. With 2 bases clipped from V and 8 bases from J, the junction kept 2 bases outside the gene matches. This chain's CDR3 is CSVEHRGEKLFF. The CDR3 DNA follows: TGCAGCGTTGAACACAGGGGCGAAAAACTGTTTTTT.

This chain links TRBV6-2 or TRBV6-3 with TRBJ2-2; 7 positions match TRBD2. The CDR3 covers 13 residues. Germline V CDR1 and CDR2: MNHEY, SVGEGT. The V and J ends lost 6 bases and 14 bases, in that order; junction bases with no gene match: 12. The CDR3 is CASSQGTTPRLFF. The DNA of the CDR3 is TGTGCCAGCAGCCAAGGGACTACGCCCCGTCTGTTTTTT.

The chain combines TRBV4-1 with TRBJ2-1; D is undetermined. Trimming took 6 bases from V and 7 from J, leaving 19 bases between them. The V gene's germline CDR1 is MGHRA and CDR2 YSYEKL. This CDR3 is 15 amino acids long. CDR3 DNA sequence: TGCGCCAGCAGGAATCTGGTCCGGGCTCCTAATGAGCAGTTCTTC. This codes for CASRNLVRAPNEQFF.

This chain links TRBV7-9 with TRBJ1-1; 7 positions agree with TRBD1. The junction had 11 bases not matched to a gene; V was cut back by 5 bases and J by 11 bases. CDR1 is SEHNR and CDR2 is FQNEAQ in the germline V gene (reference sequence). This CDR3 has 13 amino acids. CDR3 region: CASSLGGTDQAFF. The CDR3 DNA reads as TGTGCCAGCAGCCTAGGGGGGACAGATCAGGCTTTCTTT.

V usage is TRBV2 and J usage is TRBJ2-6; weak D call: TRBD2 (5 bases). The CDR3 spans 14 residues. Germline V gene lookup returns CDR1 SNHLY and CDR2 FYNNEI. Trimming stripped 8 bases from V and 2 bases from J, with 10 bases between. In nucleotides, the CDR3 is TGTGCCAGCGAGGGAACTACTGGGGCCAACGTCCTGACTTTC. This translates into CASEGTTGANVLTF.

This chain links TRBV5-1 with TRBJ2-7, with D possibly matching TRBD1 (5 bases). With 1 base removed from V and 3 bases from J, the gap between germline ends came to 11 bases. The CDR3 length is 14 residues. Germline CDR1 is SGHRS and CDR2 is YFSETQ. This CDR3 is CASSLTPGLYEQYF. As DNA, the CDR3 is TGCGCCAGCAGCTTGACCCCAGGGCTCTACGAGCAGTACTTC.

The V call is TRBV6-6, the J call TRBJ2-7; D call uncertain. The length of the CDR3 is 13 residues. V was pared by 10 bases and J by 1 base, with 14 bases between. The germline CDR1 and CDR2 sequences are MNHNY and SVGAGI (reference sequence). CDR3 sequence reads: CAILRMGSYEQYF. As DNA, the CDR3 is TGTGCCATTCTAAGGATGGGATCCTACGAGCAGTACTTC.

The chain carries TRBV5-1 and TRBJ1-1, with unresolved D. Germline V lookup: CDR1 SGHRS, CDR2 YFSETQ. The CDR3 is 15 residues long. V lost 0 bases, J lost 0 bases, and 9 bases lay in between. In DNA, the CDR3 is TGCGCCAGCAGCTTGGAAGTATCCGTGAACACTGAAGCTTTCTTT. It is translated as CASSLEVSVNTEAFF.

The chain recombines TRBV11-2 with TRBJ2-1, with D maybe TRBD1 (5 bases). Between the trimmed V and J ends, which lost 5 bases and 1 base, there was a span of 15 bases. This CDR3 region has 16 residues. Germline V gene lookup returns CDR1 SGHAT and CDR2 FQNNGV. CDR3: CASSLGVQESYNEQFF. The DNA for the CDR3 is TGTGCCAGCAGCCTAGGGGTACAGGAATCCTACAATGAGCAGTTCTTC. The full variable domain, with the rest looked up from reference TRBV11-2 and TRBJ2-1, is EAGVAQSPRYKIIEKRQSVAFWCNPISGHATLYWYQQILGQGPKLLIQFQNNGVVDDSQLPKDRFSAERLKGVDSTLKIQPAKLEDSAVYLCASSLGVQESYNEQFFGPGTRLTVL.

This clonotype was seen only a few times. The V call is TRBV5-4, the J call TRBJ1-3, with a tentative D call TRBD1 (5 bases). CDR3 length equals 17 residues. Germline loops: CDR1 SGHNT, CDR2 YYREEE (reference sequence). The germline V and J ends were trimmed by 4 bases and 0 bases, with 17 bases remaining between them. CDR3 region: CASSQPGRGFSGNTIYF. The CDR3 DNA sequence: TGTGCCAGCAGCCAACCGGGACGGGGGTTCTCTGGAAACACCATATATTTT.

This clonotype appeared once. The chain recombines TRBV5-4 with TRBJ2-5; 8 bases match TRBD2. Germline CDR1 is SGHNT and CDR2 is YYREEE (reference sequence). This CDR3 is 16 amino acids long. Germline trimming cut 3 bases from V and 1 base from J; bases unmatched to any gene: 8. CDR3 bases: TGTGCCAGCAGCTCTTCCCGGGGGGGGGTCCAAGAGACCCAGTACTTC. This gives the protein CASSSSRGGVQETQYF.

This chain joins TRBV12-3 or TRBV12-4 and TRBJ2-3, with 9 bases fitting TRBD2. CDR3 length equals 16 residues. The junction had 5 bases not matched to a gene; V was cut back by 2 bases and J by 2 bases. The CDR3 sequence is CASSLKLAGHTDTQYF. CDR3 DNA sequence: TGTGCCAGCAGTTTAAAGCTAGCGGGACACACAGATACGCAGTATTTT.

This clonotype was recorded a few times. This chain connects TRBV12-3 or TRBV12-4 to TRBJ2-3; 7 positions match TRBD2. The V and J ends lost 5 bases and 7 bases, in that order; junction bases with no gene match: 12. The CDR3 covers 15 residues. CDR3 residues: CASSVSGPGGNTQYF. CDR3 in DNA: TGTGCCAGCAGTGTTAGCGGGCCCGGGGGAAATACGCAGTATTTT.